This TCR beta chain was retrieved from a study of blood T cell repertoires in COVID-19. Using immunoSEQ multiplex PCR, the repertoire was profiled, and TCRdb retains in-frame clones only, with some absent. Found here are 150,000 to 200,000 clones, approximately 86% of them singletons; the top ten hold around 3.5%. The germline V gene has CDR1 GTSNPN and CDR2 SVGIG (reference sequence). The CDR3 consists of 13 residues. V lost 8 bases, J lost 7 bases, and 17 bases lay in between. The receptor's source is a man aged 70 or older with acute or convalescent COVID-19. Material: peripheral blood. V usage is TRBV30 and J usage is TRBJ1-4; a possible D gene is TRBD1 (6 bases). In DNA form, the CDR3 reads TGTGCCGGTACCCGGGACAACGGTGAAAAACTGTTTTTT. As protein: CAGTRDNGEKLFF.